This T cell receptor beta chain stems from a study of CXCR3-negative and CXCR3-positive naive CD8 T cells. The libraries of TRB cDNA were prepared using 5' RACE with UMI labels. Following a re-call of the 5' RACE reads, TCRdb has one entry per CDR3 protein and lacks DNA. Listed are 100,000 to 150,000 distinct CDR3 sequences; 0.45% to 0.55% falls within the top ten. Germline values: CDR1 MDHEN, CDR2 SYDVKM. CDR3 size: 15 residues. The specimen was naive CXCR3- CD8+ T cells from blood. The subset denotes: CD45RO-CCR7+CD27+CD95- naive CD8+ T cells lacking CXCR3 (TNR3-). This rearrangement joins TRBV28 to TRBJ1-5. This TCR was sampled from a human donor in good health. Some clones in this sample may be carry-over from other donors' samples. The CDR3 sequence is CASSRIGLGNQPQHF.